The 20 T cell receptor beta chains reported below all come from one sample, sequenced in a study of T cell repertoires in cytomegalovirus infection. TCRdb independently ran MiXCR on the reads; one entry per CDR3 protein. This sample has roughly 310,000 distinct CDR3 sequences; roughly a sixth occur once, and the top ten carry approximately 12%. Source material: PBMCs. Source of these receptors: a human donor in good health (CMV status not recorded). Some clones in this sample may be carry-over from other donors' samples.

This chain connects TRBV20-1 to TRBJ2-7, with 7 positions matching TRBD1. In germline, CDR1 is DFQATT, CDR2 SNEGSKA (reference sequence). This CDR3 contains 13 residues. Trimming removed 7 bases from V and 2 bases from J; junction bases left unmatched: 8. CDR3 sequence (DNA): TGCAGTGACAACAGGGGTTTACCCTACGAGCAGTACTTC. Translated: CSDNRGLPYEQYF.

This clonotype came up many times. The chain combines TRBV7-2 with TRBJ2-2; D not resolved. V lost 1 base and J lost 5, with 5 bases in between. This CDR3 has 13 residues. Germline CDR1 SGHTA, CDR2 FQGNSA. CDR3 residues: CASSLDGTGELFF. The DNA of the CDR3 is TGTGCCAGCAGCTTAGATGGTACCGGGGAGCTGTTTTTT.

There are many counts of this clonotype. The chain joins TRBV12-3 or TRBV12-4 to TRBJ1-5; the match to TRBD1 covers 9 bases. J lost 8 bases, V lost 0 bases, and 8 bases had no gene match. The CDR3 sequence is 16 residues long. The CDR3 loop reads CASSLALGTGLKPQHF. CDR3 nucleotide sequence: TGTGCCAGCAGTTTAGCGTTGGGGACAGGGTTGAAGCCCCAGCATTTT.

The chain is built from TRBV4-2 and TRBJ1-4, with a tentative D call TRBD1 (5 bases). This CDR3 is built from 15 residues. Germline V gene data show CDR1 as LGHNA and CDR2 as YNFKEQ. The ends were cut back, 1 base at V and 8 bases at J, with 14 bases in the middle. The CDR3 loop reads CASSQGGTVGEKLFF. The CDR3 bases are TGTGCCAGCAGCCAAGGCGGGACGGTCGGGGAAAAACTGTTTTTT.

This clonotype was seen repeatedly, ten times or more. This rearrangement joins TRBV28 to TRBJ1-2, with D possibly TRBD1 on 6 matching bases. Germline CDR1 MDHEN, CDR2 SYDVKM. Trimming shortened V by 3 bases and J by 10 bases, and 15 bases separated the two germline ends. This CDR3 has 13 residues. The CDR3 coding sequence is TGTGCCAGCAGTTTGCCTCGAACAGGGACCTACACCTTC. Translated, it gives CASSLPRTGTYTF.

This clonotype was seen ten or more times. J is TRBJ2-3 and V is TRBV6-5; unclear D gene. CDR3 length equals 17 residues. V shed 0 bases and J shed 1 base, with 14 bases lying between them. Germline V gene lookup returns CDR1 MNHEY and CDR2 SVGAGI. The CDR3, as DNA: TGTGCCAGCAGTTACTCGCCGGCCGGGTTGGGCACAGATACGCAGTATTTT. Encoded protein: CASSYSPAGLGTDTQYF.

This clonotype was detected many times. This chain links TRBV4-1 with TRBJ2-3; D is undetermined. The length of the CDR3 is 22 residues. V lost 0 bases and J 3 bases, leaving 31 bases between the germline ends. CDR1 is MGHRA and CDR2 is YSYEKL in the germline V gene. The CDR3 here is CASSQDPLIIGGSLLKTDTQYF. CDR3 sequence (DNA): TGCGCCAGCAGCCAAGATCCACTTATCATTGGCGGATCTCTCCTAAAGACAGATACGCAGTATTTT.

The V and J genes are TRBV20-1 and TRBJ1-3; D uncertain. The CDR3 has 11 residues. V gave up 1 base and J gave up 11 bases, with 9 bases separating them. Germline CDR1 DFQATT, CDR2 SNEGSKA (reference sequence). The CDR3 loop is CSARVHGAIYF. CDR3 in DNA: TGCAGTGCTAGAGTCCATGGTGCCATATATTTT.

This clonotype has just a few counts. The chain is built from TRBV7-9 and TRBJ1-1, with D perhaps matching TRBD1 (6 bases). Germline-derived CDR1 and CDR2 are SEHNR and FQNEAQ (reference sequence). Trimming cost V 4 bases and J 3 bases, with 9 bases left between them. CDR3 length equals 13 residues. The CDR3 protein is CASSSSGDTEAFF. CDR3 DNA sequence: TGTGCCAGCAGCTCGTCAGGGGACACTGAAGCTTTCTTT.

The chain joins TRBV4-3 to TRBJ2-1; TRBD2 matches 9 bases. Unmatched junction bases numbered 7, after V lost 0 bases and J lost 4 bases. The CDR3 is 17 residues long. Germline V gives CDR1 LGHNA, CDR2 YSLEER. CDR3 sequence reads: CASSQDLGSGGYNEQFF. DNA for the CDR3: TGCGCCAGCAGCCAAGATTTGGGTAGCGGGGGATACAATGAGCAGTTCTTC.

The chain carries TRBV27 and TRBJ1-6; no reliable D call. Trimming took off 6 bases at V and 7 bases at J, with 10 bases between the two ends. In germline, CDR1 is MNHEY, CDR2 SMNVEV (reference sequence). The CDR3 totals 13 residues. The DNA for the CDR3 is TGTGCCAGCAGCAAGGCGGACAATTCACCCCTCCACTTT. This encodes CASSKADNSPLHF.

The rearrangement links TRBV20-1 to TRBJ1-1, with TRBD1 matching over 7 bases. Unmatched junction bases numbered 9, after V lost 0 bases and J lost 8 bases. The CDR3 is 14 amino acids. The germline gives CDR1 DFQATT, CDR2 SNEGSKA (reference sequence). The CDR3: CSARDHGRGSEAFF. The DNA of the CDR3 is TGCAGTGCTAGAGATCACGGCAGGGGGTCCGAAGCTTTCTTT.

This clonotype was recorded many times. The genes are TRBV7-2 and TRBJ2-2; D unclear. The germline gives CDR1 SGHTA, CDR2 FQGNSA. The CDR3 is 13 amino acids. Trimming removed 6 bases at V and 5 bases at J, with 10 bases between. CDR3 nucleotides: TGTGCCAGCAGTCCACAAGTAACCGGGGAGCTGTTTTTT. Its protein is CASSPQVTGELFF.

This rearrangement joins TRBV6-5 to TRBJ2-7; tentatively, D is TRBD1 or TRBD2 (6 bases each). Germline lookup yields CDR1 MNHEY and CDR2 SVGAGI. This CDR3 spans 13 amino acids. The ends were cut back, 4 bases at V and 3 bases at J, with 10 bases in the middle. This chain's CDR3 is CASSSGGNYEQYF. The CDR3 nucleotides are TGTGCCAGCAGTTCCGGGGGCAACTACGAGCAGTACTTC.

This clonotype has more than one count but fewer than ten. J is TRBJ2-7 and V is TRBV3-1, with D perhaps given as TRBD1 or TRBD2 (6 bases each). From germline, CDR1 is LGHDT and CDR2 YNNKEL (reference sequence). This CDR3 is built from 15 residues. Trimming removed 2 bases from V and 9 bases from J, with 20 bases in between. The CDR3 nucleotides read TGTGCCAGCAGCCAACTCCAAGGGGGGCAGGAGGCGCAGTACTTC. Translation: CASSQLQGGQEAQYF.

The CDR3 DNA reads as TGTGCCAGCAGTTACTCGCTCGGGAACTATGGCTACACCTTC. Encoded protein: CASSYSLGNYGYTF. This chain links TRBV6-6 with TRBJ1-2; D is undetermined. The germline V and J ends were trimmed by 0 bases and 2 bases, with 7 bases remaining between them. CDR3 size: 14 residues. Germline-derived CDR1 and CDR2 are MNHNY and SVGAGI (reference sequence).

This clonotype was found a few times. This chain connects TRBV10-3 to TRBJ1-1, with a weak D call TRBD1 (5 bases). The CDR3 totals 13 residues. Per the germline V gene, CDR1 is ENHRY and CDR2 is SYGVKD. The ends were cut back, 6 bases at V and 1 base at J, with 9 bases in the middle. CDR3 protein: CAIRVTENTEAFF. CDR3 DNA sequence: TGTGCCATCAGGGTGACAGAGAACACTGAAGCTTTCTTT.

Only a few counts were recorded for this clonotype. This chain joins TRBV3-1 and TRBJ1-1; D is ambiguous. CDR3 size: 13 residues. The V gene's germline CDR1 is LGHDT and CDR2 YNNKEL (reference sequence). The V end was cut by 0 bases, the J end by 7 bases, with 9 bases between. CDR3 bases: TGTGCCAGCAGCCAAGACCCCCTTCATGAAGCTTTCTTT. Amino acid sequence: CASSQDPLHEAFF.

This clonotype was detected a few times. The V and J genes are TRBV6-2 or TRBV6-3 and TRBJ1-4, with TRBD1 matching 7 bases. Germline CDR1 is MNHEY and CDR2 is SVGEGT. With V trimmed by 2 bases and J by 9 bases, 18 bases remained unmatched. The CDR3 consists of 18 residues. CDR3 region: CASSYPGQGEVDRQKLFF. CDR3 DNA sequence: TGTGCCAGCAGTTACCCCGGCCAGGGGGAGGTGGACCGGCAAAAACTGTTTTTT.

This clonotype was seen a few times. The CDR3 region has the DNA TGTGCCAGTAGTATATCGGGTAGCTCCTACAATGAGCAGTTCTTC. This encodes CASSISGSSYNEQFF. The chain carries TRBV19 and TRBJ2-1, with D uncertain. The germline V gene has CDR1 LNHDA and CDR2 SQIVND (reference sequence). The CDR3 runs 15 residues. V gave up 2 bases and J gave up 0 bases, with 8 bases separating them. Drawing the rest from reference TRBV19 and TRBJ2-1, the complete variable domain is DGGITQSPKYLFRKEGQNVTLSCEQNLNHDAMYWYRQDPGQGLRLIYYSQIVNDFQKGDIAEGYSVSREKKESFPLTVTSAQKNPTAFYLCASSISGSSYNEQFFGPGTRLTVL.